Each of the 8 T cell receptor beta chains below was sequenced from the same sample in a study of T cells after yellow fever vaccination (dated by TCRdb to between 2018 and 2020). Library construction relied on 5' RACE. Sequencing took place on an Illumina HiSeq 2500. The public reads were reprocessed in TCRdb via fastp at Q25 and MiXCR, keeping in-frame beta chains. For every CDR3 protein sequence, its rows merge into one entry that carries the most common genes and DNA. The sample profile shows tens of thousands of distinct CDR3 sequences; 13% of them were found once. The ten largest clones capture 20% to 25% of the sample. What this sample's treatment or condition label stands for: live attenuated yellow fever vaccine strain. Specimen: CD8+ T cells not binding an NS4B(214-222) dextramer, sorted from PBMCs, collected roughly 23 days after the first yellow fever vaccination. The cell subset or site label here, explained by the study, means: NS4B epitope dextramer-negative CD8 T cells. The receptors come from a man between 18 and 35 years old who received the YFV17D yellow fever vaccine.

This clonotype was seen more than once but under ten times. The chain joins TRBV11-2 to TRBJ1-2, with D unresolved. The germline V and J ends were trimmed by 1 base and 0 bases, with 3 bases remaining between them. This CDR3 contains 13 residues. Germline CDR1 is SGHAT and CDR2 is FQNNGV. The CDR3 here is CASSLAANYGYTF. CDR3 in DNA: TGTGCCAGCAGCTTAGCGGCTAACTATGGCTACACCTTC.

V and J are TRBV9 and TRBJ2-3; maybe TRBD2 (5 bases). V was cut by 4 bases and J by 4 bases, with 22 bases left in between. In germline, CDR1 is SGDLS, CDR2 YYNGEE. This CDR3 has 17 residues. CDR3 in DNA: TGTGCCAGCAGCTCAACGGGAAACTTCAACGGAGCAGATACGCAGTATTTT. Its translation: CASSSTGNFNGADTQYF.

This clonotype has a handful of counts. The V gene is TRBV2, the J gene TRBJ2-1, with 10 positions matching TRBD2. The CDR3 extends over 14 amino acids. In germline, CDR1 is SNHLY, CDR2 FYNNEI. J lost 7 bases, V lost 6 bases, and 6 bases had no gene match. The CDR3: CASRTTSGANEQFF. CDR3 DNA sequence: TGTGCCAGCAGGACCACTAGCGGGGCAAATGAGCAGTTCTTC.

This sequence joins TRBV5-1 and TRBJ1-1; D uncertain. V dropped 0 bases and J dropped 4 bases, with 7 bases sitting between them. The CDR3 length is 13 residues. The germline V gene encodes CDR1 SGHRS and CDR2 YFSETQ. CDR3 DNA: TGCGCCAGCAGCTTGGGAGGGCCCACTGAAGCTTTCTTT. Translating it yields CASSLGGPTEAFF.

This clonotype was seen only a few times. This CDR3 is CATEDSANNEQFF. The CDR3 DNA reads as TGTGCCACCGAAGACTCGGCTAACAATGAGCAGTTCTTC. The gene calls are TRBV12-3 or TRBV12-4 and TRBJ2-1; D uncertain. The CDR3 is 13 residues long. The ends were cut back, 10 bases at V and 5 bases at J, with 15 bases in the middle.

The chain carries TRBV4-3 and TRBJ1-1; 8 nucleotides line up with TRBD1. The CDR3 runs to 14 residues. From germline, CDR1 is LGHNA and CDR2 YSLEER. Germline trimming cut 3 bases from V and 0 bases from J; bases unmatched to any gene: 0. CDR3 loop: CASSQGQVNTEAFF. Here the CDR3 DNA reads TGCGCCAGCAGCCAGGGACAGGTGAACACTGAAGCTTTCTTT.

For this clonotype: Lacking the conserved final phenylalanine or tryptophan, this CDR3 likely reflects a read error. The V and J genes are TRBV3-1 and TRBJ2-3; D is possibly TRBD1 (5 bases). Germline V gene sequence: CDR1 LGHDT, CDR2 YNNKEL (reference sequence). The CDR3 contains 15 residues. Trimming took 0 bases from V and 7 from J, leaving 14 bases between them. CDR3 coding DNA: TGTGCCAGCAGCCAAGATGGAACAGGTGTGAATACGCAGTATTTA. Encoded protein: CASSQDGTGVNTQYL.

The rearrangement joins TRBV10-3 to TRBJ2-7; TRBD1 agrees at 12 bases. V shed 11 bases, J shed 3 bases, and the junction held 5 bases outside the gene matches. Looked up from germline, CDR1 is ENHRY and CDR2 is SYGVKD. This CDR3 is built from 13 residues. DNA of the CDR3: TGTGCCTCGGGACAGGGGGCACTCTACGAGCAGTACGTC. It encodes CASGQGALYEQYV.